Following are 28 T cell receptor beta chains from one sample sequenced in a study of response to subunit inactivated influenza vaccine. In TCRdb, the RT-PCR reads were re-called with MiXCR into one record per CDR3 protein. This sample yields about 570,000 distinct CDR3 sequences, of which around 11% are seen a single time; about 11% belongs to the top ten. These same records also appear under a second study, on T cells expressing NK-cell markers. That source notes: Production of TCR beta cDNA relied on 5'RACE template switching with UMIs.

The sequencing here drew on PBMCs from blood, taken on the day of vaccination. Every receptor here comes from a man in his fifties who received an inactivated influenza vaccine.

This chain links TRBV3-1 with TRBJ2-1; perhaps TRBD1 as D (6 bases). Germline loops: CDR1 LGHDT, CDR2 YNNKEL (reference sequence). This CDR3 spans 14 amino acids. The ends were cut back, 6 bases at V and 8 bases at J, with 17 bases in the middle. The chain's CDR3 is CASRLGPGDDEQFF. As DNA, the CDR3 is TGTGCCAGCAGGCTCGGTCCAGGGGACGATGAGCAGTTCTTC.

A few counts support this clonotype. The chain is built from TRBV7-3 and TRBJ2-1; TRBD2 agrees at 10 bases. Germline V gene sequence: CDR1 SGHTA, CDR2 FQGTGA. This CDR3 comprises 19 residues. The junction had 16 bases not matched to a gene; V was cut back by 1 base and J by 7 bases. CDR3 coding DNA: TGTGCCAGCAGCTTAATATCGCGGCTAGCGGGAGCGGGGGGGAATGAGCAGTTCTTC. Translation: CASSLISRLAGAGGNEQFF.

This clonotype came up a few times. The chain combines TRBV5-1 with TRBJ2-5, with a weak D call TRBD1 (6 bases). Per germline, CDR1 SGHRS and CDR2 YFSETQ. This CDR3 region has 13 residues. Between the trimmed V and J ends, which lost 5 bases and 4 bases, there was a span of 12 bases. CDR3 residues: CASSAGVPETQYF. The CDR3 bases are TGCGCCAGCAGTGCAGGGGTTCCAGAGACCCAGTACTTC.

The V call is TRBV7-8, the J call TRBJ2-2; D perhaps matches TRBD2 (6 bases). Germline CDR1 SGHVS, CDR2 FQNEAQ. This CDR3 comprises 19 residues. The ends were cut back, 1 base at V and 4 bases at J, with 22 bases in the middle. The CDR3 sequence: CASSLGAVLLRGTTGELFF. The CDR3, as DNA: TGTGCCAGCAGCTTAGGGGCTGTATTACTGCGGGGAACCACCGGGGAGCTGTTTTTT.

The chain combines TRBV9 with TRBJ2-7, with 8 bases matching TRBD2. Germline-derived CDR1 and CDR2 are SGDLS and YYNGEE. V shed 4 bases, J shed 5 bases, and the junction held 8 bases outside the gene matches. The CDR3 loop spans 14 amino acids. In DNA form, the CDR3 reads TGTGCCAGCAGCCAAAGCGGGAGTACCGACGAGCAGTACTTC. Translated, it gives CASSQSGSTDEQYF.

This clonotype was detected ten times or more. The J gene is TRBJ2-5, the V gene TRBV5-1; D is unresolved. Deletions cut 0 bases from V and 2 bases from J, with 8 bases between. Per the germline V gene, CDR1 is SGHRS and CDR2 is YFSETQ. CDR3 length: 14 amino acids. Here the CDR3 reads CASSLEAGQETQYF. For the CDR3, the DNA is TGCGCCAGCAGCTTGGAGGCAGGACAAGAGACCCAGTACTTC.

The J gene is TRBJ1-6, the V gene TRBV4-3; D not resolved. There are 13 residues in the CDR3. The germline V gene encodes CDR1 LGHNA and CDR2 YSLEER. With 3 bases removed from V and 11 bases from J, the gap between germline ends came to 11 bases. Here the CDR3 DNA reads TGCGCCAGCAGCCACGGATACAATGCACCCCTCCACTTT. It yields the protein CASSHGYNAPLHF.

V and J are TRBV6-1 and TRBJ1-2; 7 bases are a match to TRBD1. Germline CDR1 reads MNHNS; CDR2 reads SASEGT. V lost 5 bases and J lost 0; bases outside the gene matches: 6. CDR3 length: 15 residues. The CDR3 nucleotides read TGTGCCAGCAGTCGATCGGGACAGTCTAACTATGGCTACACCTTC. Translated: CASSRSGQSNYGYTF.

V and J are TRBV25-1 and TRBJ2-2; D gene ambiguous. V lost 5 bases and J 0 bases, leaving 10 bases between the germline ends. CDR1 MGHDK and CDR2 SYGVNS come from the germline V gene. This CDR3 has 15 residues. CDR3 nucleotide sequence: TGTGCCAGCAGTCGGCTTTACGCGAACACCGGGGAGCTGTTTTTT. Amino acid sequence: CASSRLYANTGELFF. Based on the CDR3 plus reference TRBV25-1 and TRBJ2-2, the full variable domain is EADIYQTPRYLVIGTGKKITLECSQTMGHDKMYWYQQDPGMELHLIHYSYGVNSTEKGDLSSESTVSRIRTEHFPLTLESARPSHTSQYLCASSRLYANTGELFFGEGSRLTVL.

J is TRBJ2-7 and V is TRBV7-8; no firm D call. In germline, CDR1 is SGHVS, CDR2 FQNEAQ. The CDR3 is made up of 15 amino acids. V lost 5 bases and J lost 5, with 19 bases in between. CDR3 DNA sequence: TGTGCCAGCAGCCCAGAGATTTCCTCCTGGGACGAGCAGTACTTC. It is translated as CASSPEISSWDEQYF.

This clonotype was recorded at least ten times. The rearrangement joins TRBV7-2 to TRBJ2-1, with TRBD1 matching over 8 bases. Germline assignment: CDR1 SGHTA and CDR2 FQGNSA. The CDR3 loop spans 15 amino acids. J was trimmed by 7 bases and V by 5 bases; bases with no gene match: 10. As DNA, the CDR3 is TGTGCCAGCAGCCAGGGAGGACAGGGATCAAATGAGCAGTTCTTC. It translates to CASSQGGQGSNEQFF.

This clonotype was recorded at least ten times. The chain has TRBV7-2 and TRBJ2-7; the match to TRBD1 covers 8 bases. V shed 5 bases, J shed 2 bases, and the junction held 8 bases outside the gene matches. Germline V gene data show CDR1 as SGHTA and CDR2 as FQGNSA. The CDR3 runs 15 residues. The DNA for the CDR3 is TGTGCCAGCAGCGACAGGGGTTCGAGGGCCTACGAGCAGTACTTC. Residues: CASSDRGSRAYEQYF.

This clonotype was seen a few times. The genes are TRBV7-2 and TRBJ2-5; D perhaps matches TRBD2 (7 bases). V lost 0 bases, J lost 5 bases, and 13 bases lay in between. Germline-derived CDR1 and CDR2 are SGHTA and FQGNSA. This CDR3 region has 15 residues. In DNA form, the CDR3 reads TGTGCCAGCAGCTTAGCTGTGGGAGGGGGGGAGACCCAGTACTTC. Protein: CASSLAVGGGETQYF.

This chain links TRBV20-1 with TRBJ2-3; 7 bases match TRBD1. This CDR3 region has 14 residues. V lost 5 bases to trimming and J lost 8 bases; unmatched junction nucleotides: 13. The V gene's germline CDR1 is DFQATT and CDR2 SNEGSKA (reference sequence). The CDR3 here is CSAPSRGRRVTQYF. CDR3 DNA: TGCAGTGCTCCAAGCAGGGGGAGAAGGGTTACGCAGTATTTT.

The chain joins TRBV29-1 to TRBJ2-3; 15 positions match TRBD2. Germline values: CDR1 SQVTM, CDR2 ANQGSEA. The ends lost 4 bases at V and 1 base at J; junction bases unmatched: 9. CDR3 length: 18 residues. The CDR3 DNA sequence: TGCAGCGTTGTTATCGGACTAGCGGGAGGGCCGCGCACAGATACGCAGTATTTT. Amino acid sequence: CSVVIGLAGGPRTDTQYF.

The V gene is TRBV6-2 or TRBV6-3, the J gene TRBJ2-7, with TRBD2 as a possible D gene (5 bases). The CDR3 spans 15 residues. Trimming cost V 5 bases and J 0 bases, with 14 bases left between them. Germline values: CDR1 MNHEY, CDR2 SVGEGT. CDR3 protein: CASSNGGLSSYEQYF. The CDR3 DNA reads TGTGCCAGCAGTAATGGAGGCCTTAGCTCCTACGAGCAGTACTTC.

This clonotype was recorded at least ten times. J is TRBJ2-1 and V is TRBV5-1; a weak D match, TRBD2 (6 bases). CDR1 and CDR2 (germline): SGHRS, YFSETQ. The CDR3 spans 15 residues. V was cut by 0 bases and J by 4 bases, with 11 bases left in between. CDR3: CASSLESGTYNEQFF. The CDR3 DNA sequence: TGCGCCAGCAGCTTGGAGTCAGGGACTTACAATGAGCAGTTCTTC.

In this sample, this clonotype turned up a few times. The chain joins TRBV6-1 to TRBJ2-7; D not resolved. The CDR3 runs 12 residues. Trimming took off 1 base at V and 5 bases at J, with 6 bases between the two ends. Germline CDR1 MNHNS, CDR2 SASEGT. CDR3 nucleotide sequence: TGTGCCAGCAGTGAAGGGTATCACGAGCAGTACTTC. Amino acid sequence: CASSEGYHEQYF.

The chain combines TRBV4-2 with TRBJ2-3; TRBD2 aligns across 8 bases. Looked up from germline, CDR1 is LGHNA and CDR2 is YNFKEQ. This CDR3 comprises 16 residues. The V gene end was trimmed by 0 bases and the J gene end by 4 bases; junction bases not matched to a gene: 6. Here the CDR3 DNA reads TGTGCCAGCAGCCAAGACCCAGCGGGAGAAGCAGATACGCAGTATTTT. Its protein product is CASSQDPAGEADTQYF.

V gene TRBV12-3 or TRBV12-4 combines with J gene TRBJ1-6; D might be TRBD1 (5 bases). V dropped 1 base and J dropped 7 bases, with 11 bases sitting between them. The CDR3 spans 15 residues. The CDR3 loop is CASSLVVGANSPLHF. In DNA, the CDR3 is TGTGCCAGCAGTTTAGTCGTAGGGGCAAATTCACCCCTCCACTTT.

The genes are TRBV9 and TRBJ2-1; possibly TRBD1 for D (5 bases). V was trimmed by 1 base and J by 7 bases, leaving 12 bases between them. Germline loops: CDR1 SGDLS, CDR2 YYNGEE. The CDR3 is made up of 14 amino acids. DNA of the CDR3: TGTGCCAGCAGCGTAAGCGTCAGGGAAAATGAGCAGTTCTTC. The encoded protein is CASSVSVRENEQFF.

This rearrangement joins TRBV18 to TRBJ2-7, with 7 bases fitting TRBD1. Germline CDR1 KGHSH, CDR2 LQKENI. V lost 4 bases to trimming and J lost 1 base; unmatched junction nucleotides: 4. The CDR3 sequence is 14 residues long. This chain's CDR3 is CASSRETGSYEQYF. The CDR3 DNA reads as TGTGCCAGCTCACGGGAGACAGGGTCCTACGAGCAGTACTTC.

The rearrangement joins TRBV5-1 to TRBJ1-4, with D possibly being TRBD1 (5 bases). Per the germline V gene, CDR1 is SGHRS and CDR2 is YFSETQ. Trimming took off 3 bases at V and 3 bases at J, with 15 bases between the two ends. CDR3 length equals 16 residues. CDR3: CASSWGPMEANEKLFF. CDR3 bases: TGCGCCAGCAGCTGGGGCCCGATGGAGGCTAATGAAAAACTGTTTTTT.

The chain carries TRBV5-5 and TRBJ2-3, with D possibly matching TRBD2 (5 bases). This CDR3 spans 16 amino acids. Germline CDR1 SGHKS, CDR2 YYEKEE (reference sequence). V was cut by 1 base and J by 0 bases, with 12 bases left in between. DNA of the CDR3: TGTGCCAGCAGCTTGCAAGCGGTCAGAAGCACAGATACGCAGTATTTT. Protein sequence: CASSLQAVRSTDTQYF.

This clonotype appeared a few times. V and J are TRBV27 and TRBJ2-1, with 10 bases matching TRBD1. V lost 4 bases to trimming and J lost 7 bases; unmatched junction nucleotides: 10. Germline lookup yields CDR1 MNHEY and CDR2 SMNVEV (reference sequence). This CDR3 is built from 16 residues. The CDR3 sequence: CASSYTLGQGVNEQFF. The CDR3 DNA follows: TGTGCCAGCAGTTACACTCTCGGACAGGGGGTGAATGAGCAGTTCTTC.

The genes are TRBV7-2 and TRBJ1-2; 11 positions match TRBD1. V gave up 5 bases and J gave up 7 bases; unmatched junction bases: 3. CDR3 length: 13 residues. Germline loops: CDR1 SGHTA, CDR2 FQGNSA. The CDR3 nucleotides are TGTGCCAGCAGCGCGGACAGGGGGCTTGGCTACACCTTC. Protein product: CASSADRGLGYTF.

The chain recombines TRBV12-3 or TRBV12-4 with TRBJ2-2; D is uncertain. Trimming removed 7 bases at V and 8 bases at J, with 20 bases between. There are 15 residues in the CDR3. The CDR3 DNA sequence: TGTGCCAGCAACCCAACTACTGGGCCTGCTGGGGAGCTGTTTTTT. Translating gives CASNPTTGPAGELFF.

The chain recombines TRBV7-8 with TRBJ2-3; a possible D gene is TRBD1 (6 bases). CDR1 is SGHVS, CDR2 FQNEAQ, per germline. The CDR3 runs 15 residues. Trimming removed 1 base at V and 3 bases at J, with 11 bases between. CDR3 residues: CASSLVVRGTDTQYF. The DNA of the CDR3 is TGTGCCAGCAGCTTAGTTGTCAGGGGAACAGATACGCAGTATTTT.